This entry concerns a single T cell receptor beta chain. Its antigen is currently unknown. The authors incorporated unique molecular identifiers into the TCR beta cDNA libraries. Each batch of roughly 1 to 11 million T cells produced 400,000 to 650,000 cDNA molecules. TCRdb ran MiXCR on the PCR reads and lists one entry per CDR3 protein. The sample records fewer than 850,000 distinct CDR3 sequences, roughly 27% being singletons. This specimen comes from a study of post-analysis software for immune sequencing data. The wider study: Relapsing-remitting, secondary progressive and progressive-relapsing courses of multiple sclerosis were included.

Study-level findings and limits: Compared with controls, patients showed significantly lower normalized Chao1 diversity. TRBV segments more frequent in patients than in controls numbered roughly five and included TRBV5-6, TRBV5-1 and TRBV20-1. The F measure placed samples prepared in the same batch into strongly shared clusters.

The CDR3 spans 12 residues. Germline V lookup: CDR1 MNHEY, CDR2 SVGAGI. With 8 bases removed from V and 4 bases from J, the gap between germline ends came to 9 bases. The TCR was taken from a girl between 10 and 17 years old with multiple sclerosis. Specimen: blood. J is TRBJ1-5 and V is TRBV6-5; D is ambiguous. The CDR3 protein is CASRAANQPQHF. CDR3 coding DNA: TGTGCCAGCCGGGCCGCGAATCAGCCCCAGCATTTT.